This TCR beta chain was found in a study of blood T cell repertoires in COVID-19. The overall study: Whether acute or convalescent, the COVID-19 samples came from the United States, Italy and Spain.

Germline values: CDR1 ENHRY, CDR2 SYGVKD. The CDR3 is made up of 17 amino acids. V gave up 4 bases and J gave up 2 bases; unmatched junction bases: 5. As originally analysed: Scientists estimated how many nucleated cells there were by amplifying reference gene primers. TCRdb keeps only in-frame clones here, not all; method: immunoSEQ multiplex PCR. The DNA gave D and trimming, while V, J and clone size come from that table. This sample has 60,000 to 70,000 clones; roughly 74% occur once, and the top ten carry 25% to 30%. This sequence originates from a woman older than 75 with acute or convalescent COVID-19. Sequencing input: peripheral blood. V usage is TRBV10-3 and J usage is TRBJ2-5; 15 bases align to TRBD2. CDR3 amino acids: CAISGGLAGGGQETQYF. The DNA for the CDR3 is TGTGCCATCAGTGGGGGACTAGCGGGAGGCGGGCAAGAGACCCAGTACTTC.